This T cell receptor (beta chain) was profiled in a study of breast tumors, draining lymph nodes, adjacent tissues. The study's findings and limits: Tumor repertoires ranked between lymph nodes and nontumor tissue in diversity, with V and J gene preferences. The data were judged consistent with most tumor T cells coming from lymph node and expanding in tumor. Compared with basal-like, luminal-like tumors shared significantly more repertoire with nontumor tissue. That most tumor T cells come from lymph nodes remained unproven.

MiXCR, run by TCRdb on the multiplex PCR reads, gives a single entry per CDR3 protein. The sample contains some 19,000 distinct CDR3 sequences, roughly 45% of which appear only once. This clonotype was recorded at least ten times. Its antigen is as yet unknown. The source material was breast tumor tissue. The receptor was derived from a female donor with breast cancer. Some clones in this sample may be carry-over from other donors' samples.

The chain's CDR3 is CASSLFQRGVGDTQYF. In DNA, the CDR3 is TGTGCCAGCAGCTTATTCCAGCGTGGAGTGGGAGATACGCAGTATTTT. The rearrangement uses TRBV11-2 and TRBJ2-3; no clear D. Trimming left V 2 bases short and J 5 bases short, with 17 bases between. The CDR3 consists of 16 residues. Germline V gives CDR1 SGHAT, CDR2 FQNNGV.